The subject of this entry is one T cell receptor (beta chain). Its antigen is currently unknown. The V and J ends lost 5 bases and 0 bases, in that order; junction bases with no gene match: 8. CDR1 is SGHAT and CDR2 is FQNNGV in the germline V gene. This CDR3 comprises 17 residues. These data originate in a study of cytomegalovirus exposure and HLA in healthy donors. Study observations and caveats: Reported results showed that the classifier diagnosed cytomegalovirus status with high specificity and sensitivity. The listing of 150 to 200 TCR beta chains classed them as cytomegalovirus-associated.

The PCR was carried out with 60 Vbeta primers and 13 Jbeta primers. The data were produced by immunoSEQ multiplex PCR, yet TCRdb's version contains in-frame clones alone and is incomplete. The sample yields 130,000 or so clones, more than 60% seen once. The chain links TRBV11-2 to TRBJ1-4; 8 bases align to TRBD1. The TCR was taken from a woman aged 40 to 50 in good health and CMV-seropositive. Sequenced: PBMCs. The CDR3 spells CASSPRPTGATNEKLFF. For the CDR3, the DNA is TGTGCCAGCAGCCCCCGGCCGACAGGGGCAACTAATGAAAAACTGTTTTTT.